This T cell receptor (beta chain) appears in the sequencing data of a study of cytomegalovirus exposure and HLA in healthy donors. Study details: Unique TCRs numbering some 77 million, obtained from HLA-typed donors, made up an early data release.

Per germline, CDR1 MDHEN and CDR2 SYDVKM. Unmatched junction bases numbered 5, after V lost 5 bases and J lost 2 bases. This CDR3 is 14 amino acids long. Study-level points and caveats: 87-base-pair reads could not separate some V segments, including TRBV6-2 and TRBV6-3. The study assumed roughly uniform donor sequencing depth for presence/absence analyses.

Details on this clone: Its antigen remains unknown.

PCR used 60 Vbeta primers and 13 Jbeta primers. Authors' data handling: An analysis that came later counted 73 million or so unique TCR beta chains, approximately 10 million shared. Clones were sequenced by immunoSEQ multiplex PCR, and TCRdb holds only the in-frame ones, with some missing. That table is the source of V, J and clone size, and D and trimming were worked out from the DNA. In total, the table holds under 200,000 clones. V is TRBV28 and J is TRBJ2-7; TRBD1 matches 8 bases. Sequenced sample: PBMCs. The receptor's source is a man younger than 40 in good health and CMV-seronegative. The CDR3: CASSGGQATYEQYF. CDR3 DNA: TGTGCCAGCAGTGGGGGACAGGCTACCTACGAGCAGTACTTC. The full variable domain, with the rest looked up from reference TRBV28 and TRBJ2-7, is DVKVTQSSRYLVKRTGEKVFLECVQDMDHENMFWYRQDPGLGLRLIYFSYDVKMKEKGDIPEGYSVSREKKERFSLILESASTNQTSMYLCASSGGQATYEQYFGPGTRLTVT.